These 17 T cell receptor beta chains share one sample of origin, sequenced in a study of shared clonotypes between healthy human individuals. Clones were read by immunoSEQ multiplex PCR, and TCRdb kept only the in-frame ones, dropping some. The sample carries about 2.2 million clones, around 95% recorded once. Naive CD8 cells comprised CD45RO-negative, CCR7-positively selected cells, excluding terminally differentiated effector memory CD45RA+ cells. What was sequenced was naive CD8+ T cells from PBMCs. These receptors were obtained from a man between 18 and 35 years old in good health. Some clones in this sample may be carry-over from other donors' samples.

The chain carries TRBV5-4 and TRBJ1-2; TRBD1 aligns across 7 bases. Germline lookup yields CDR1 SGHNT and CDR2 YYREEE (reference sequence). V lost 4 bases to trimming and J lost 3 bases; unmatched junction nucleotides: 6. The CDR3 runs to 14 residues. CDR3 residues: CASSHYRGDYGYTF. CDR3 DNA: TGTGCCAGCAGCCATTACAGGGGAGACTATGGCTACACCTTC.

The V and J genes are TRBV10-3 and TRBJ2-1; 7 bases are shared with TRBD2. V dropped 0 bases and J dropped 8; count of bases not matched to a gene: 7. The CDR3 is made up of 15 amino acids. The germline CDR1 and CDR2 sequences are ENHRY and SYGVKD. The CDR3 DNA sequence: TGTGCCATCAGTGAGTCGCGGGAGATCTTCCATGAGCAGTTCTTC. It yields the protein CAISESREIFHEQFF.

The chain carries TRBV5-8 and TRBJ1-4; D is unclear. Germline CDR1 is SGHTS and CDR2 is YDEGEE. V lost 4 bases and J 4 bases, leaving 11 bases between the germline ends. The length of the CDR3 is 14 residues. CDR3 DNA sequence: TGTGCCAGCAGCACGGGTGGCAGTAATGAAAAACTGTTTTTT. Translated, it gives CASSTGGSNEKLFF.

The CDR3 region is CASSDITGGLSRYEQYF. In DNA, the CDR3 is TGTGCCAGCAGCGACATCACGGGGGGCTTAAGTAGGTACGAGCAGTACTTC. The chain couples TRBV11-2 to TRBJ2-7; D might be TRBD2 (7 bases). Germline CDR1 is SGHAT and CDR2 is FQNNGV. Trimming removed 5 bases from V and 4 bases from J, with 24 bases in between. The CDR3 covers 17 residues.

This clone was recorded only once. The rearrangement uses TRBV28 and TRBJ1-1, with D hard to call. The V and J ends lost 1 base and 5 bases respectively, with 17 bases between them. Germline V lookup: CDR1 MDHEN, CDR2 SYDVKM. There are 16 residues in the CDR3. The CDR3 coding sequence is TGTGCCAGCAGTTTATCCTGGCACGTCGTAGGGACTGAAGCTTTCTTT. Its protein product is CASSLSWHVVGTEAFF.

This clone was found once. The same CDR3 is also encoded by other DNA sequences in this sample. The chain uses TRBV27 and TRBJ2-7, with D unclear. Germline V lookup: CDR1 MNHEY, CDR2 SMNVEV (reference sequence). This CDR3 is 13 amino acids long. V was pared by 3 bases and J by 1 base, with 7 bases between. CDR3 bases: TGTGCCAGCAGTTTGAGCAGATCCTACGAGCAGTACTTC. Protein sequence: CASSLSRSYEQYF.

On this clone itself: Other DNA sequences in the sample encode the same CDR3. V is TRBV9 and J is TRBJ1-1; D unclear. V lost 7 bases and J lost 0, with 7 bases in between. This CDR3 has 12 residues. Germline V lookup: CDR1 SGDLS, CDR2 YYNGEE. As DNA, the CDR3 is TGTGCCAGCTCCGCCATGAACACTGAAGCTTTCTTT. Translating gives CASSAMNTEAFF.

The chain has TRBV5-1 and TRBJ2-1; weak D call: TRBD2 (5 bases). The CDR3 consists of 15 residues. Per the germline V gene, CDR1 is SGHRS and CDR2 is YFSETQ. V was pared by 0 bases and J by 7 bases, with 14 bases between. The CDR3 DNA sequence: TGCGCCAGCAGCTTGGAATTCTTCGGGGAAAATGAGCAGTTCTTC. This translates into CASSLEFFGENEQFF.

The sample holds one count of this clone. V usage is TRBV6-6 and J usage is TRBJ1-2, with TRBD1 identical over 9 bases. CDR1 and CDR2 from the germline V gene are MNHNY and SVGAGI (reference sequence). CDR3 length: 12 amino acids. The V gene end was trimmed by 10 bases and the J gene end by 7 bases; junction bases not matched to a gene: 7. As DNA, the CDR3 is TGTGCCACCGGACAGGGGTTTCTTGGCTACACCTTC. It is translated as CATGQGFLGYTF.

The chain joins TRBV12-1 to TRBJ1-5; the D call TRBD1 from the table was never checked on the DNA. TRBV12-1 is classified as a pseudogene. This CDR3 is built from 18 residues. Here the CDR3 reads CASRYRLFGHRDDQPQHF. The CDR3 bases are TGTGCCAGCCGTTACCGTTTGTTTGGACACCGTGACGATCAGCCCCAGCATTTT.

The chain recombines TRBV15 with TRBJ2-1; TRBD2 might be the D (6 bases). Germline V gene sequence: CDR1 LNHNV, CDR2 YYDKDF (reference sequence). Trimming cost V 0 bases and J 6 bases, with 15 bases left between them. The CDR3 is made up of 16 amino acids. Written as DNA, the CDR3 is TGTGCCACCAGCAGAGACGGGAGATACGCAGGCAATGAGCAGTTCTTC. Translation gives CATSRDGRYAGNEQFF.

Worth noting for this clone: In the same sample, other DNA sequences code for this CDR3. CDR3 residues: CASSEAGVAKNIQYF. CDR3 coding DNA: TGTGCCAGCAGTGAAGCGGGCGTAGCCAAAAACATTCAGTACTTC. The chain combines TRBV6-1 with TRBJ2-4; D is undetermined. Germline CDR1 and CDR2: MNHNS and SASEGT. V gave up 0 bases and J gave up 0 bases, with 6 bases separating them. The CDR3 consists of 15 residues.

In regard to this clone: This sample also contains other DNA sequences that code for the same CDR3. The CDR3 region has the DNA TGTGCCAGCAGCGTAGGACAGGGTGGGAACTATGGCTACACCTTC. Its protein is CASSVGQGGNYGYTF. The chain recombines TRBV9 with TRBJ1-2; 7 bases map to TRBD1. CDR1 is SGDLS, CDR2 YYNGEE, per germline. The CDR3 is made up of 15 amino acids. Trimming took 0 bases from V and 2 from J; bases not matched to a gene: 4. Looking up the rest from reference TRBV9 and TRBJ1-2 gives the full variable domain: DSGVTQTPKHLITATGQRVTLRCSPRSGDLSVYWYQQSLDQGLQFLIQYYNGEERAKGNILERFSAQQFPDLHSELNLSSLELGDSALYFCASSVGQGGNYGYTFGSGTRLTVV.

On this clone: The same CDR3 also results from other DNA sequences found in this sample. This chain joins TRBV29-1 and TRBJ2-7, with 8 bases matching TRBD1. The J segment lost 0 bases and the V segment lost 4 bases, leaving 2 bases of the junction unmatched. CDR1 is SQVTM, CDR2 ANQGSEA, per germline. This CDR3 is built from 13 residues. CDR3 bases: TGCAGCGTTGGACAGGGGAGCTCCTACGAGCAGTACTTC. Translated: CSVGQGSSYEQYF.

The sample holds one count of this clone. The chain links TRBV28 to TRBJ2-4, with 8 bases lining up with TRBD2. The CDR3 sequence is 14 residues long. Germline lookup yields CDR1 MDHEN and CDR2 SYDVKM. J gave up 8 bases and V 3 bases, and 6 bases lay outside the gene matches. The CDR3, as DNA: TGTGCCAGCAGTTTGATCGGGGGGGAGGACATTCAGTACTTC. Its translation: CASSLIGGEDIQYF.

A single count supports this clone. The chain carries TRBV2 and TRBJ2-7; tentatively, D is TRBD1 (5 bases). The V gene's germline CDR1 is SNHLY and CDR2 FYNNEI. The CDR3 covers 14 residues. V dropped 0 bases and J dropped 5 bases, with 11 bases sitting between them. The CDR3 DNA sequence: TGTGCCAGCAGTGAAGCGGCAGGGCCCCACGAGCAGTACTTC. Translation gives CASSEAAGPHEQYF.

J is TRBJ2-1 and V is TRBV28; weak D call: TRBD1 (6 bases). Germline values: CDR1 MDHEN, CDR2 SYDVKM. V shed 11 bases and J shed 0 bases, with 8 bases lying between them. The CDR3 has 12 amino acids. The CDR3 DNA reads as TGTGCCGGACAGAGCTCCTACAATGAGCAGTTCTTC. The encoded protein is CAGQSSYNEQFF. The full variable domain, completed using reference TRBV28 and TRBJ2-1, is DVKVTQSSRYLVKRTGEKVFLECVQDMDHENMFWYRQDPGLGLRLIYFSYDVKMKEKGDIPEGYSVSREKKERFSLILESASTNQTSMYLCAGQSSYNEQFFGPGTRLTVL.